A single sample gave rise to the 27 T cell receptor beta chains below, sequenced in a study of blood T cell repertoires in COVID-19 (dated by TCRdb to 2020 to 2022). The library relied on the immunoSEQ multiplex PCR assay. As stored in TCRdb, this immuneACCESS dataset retains in-frame rearrangements with V and J assigned. A fraction of the clones does not appear; measured against another copy, unresolved V genes explain less than half of the discrepancy, and the remainder lacks a known reason. This sample has 55,000 to 80,000 clones in its table, and 75% to 90% of those were observed once. 7.5% to 9% of the sample rests with the top ten. Source material: peripheral blood. The source of these receptors is a man aged 45 to 65 with active COVID-19.

In this sample, this clone turned up a few times. The CDR3 reads CASSYRGRVGQPQHF. CDR3 nucleotides: TGTGCCAGCAGCTACCGCGGGAGGGTGGGGCAGCCCCAGCATTTT. The chain employs TRBV7-2 and TRBJ1-5; D remains ambiguous. The CDR3 consists of 15 residues. The V gene lost 4 bases and the J gene lost 7 bases, with 17 bases spanning the gap. CDR1 and CDR2 from the germline V gene are SGHTA and FQGNSA.

The chain is built from TRBV5-6 and TRBJ1-1, with 7 bases lining up with TRBD1. CDR1 and CDR2 (germline): SGHDT, YYEEEE. The V segment lost 4 bases and the J segment 4 bases; nucleotides outside the gene matches: 7. The CDR3 is made up of 14 amino acids. The CDR3 protein is CASSTQQGSTEAFF. CDR3 nucleotides: TGTGCCAGCAGCACTCAACAGGGGAGCACTGAAGCTTTCTTT.

The chain uses TRBV30 and TRBJ1-5; no clear D gene. CDR1 is GTSNPN and CDR2 is SVGIG in the germline V gene (reference sequence). The CDR3 has 14 amino acids. V lost 1 base, J lost 0 bases, and 7 bases lay in between. For the CDR3, the DNA is TGTGCCTGGAGTGGAAGAGTTAGCAATCAGCCCCAGCATTTT. The encoded protein is CAWSGRVSNQPQHF.

The chain couples TRBV29-1 to TRBJ2-3, with D possibly TRBD2 on 6 matching bases. CDR1 is SQVTM and CDR2 is ANQGSEA in the germline V gene. Trimming took off 4 bases at V and 8 bases at J, with 13 bases between the two ends. The CDR3 has 12 residues. CDR3 DNA sequence: TGCAGCGTTGCCCAGGGAGGAGGTACGCAGTATTTT. Its protein is CSVAQGGGTQYF.

This clone was found once. The rearrangement joins TRBV2 to TRBJ2-3; 11 bases are shared with TRBD2. CDR1 is SNHLY and CDR2 is FYNNEI in the germline V gene. This CDR3 spans 15 amino acids. The J segment lost 1 base and the V segment lost 4 bases, leaving 1 base of the junction unmatched. The DNA of the CDR3 is TGTGCCAGCAGTGTGACTAGCGGGGGCACAGATACGCAGTATTTT. Residues: CASSVTSGGTDTQYF. The full variable domain, with the rest looked up from reference TRBV2 and TRBJ2-3, is EPEVTQTPSHQVTQMGQEVILRCVPISNHLYFYWYRQILGQKVEFLVSFYNNEISEKSEIFDDQFSVERPDGSNFTLKIRSTKLEDSAMYFCASSVTSGGTDTQYFGPGTRLTVL.

This rearrangement joins TRBV4-1 to TRBJ1-5, with TRBD1 as a possible D gene (5 bases). This CDR3 contains 15 residues. Per the germline V gene, CDR1 is MGHRA and CDR2 is YSYEKL. Trimming left V 4 bases short and J 4 bases short, with 14 bases between. The CDR3 protein is CASSRGGTDNQPQHF. The CDR3 DNA is TGCGCCAGCAGCCGAGGCGGGACGGATAATCAGCCCCAGCATTTT.

This clone was counted a single time. The rearrangement uses TRBV7-7 and TRBJ2-5, with 11 bases fitting TRBD2. This CDR3 spans 16 amino acids. V trimming: 4 bases; J trimming: 0 bases; junction bases outside the gene matches: 4. Germline-derived CDR1 and CDR2 are SSHAT and FNYEAQ (reference sequence). DNA of the CDR3: TGTGCCAGCAGCTCTACTAGCGGGGGTAACCAAGAGACCCAGTACTTC. It codes for CASSSTSGGNQETQYF.

V and J are TRBV6-1 and TRBJ2-1, with D hard to call. Trimming took off 6 bases at V and 0 bases at J, with 15 bases between the two ends. The CDR3 extends over 16 amino acids. CDR1 is MNHNS and CDR2 is SASEGT in the germline V gene. This chain's CDR3 is CASSETVHSSYNEQFF. Written as DNA, the CDR3 is TGTGCCAGCAGCGAAACGGTCCACAGCTCCTACAATGAGCAGTTCTTC.

V usage is TRBV5-1 and J usage is TRBJ1-4; 10 positions agree with TRBD1. In germline, CDR1 is SGHRS, CDR2 YFSETQ. CDR3 length equals 18 residues. V dropped 4 bases and J dropped 7; count of bases not matched to a gene: 16. The CDR3 spells CASSQALRQGAPGEKLFF. Here the CDR3 DNA reads TGCGCCAGCAGCCAGGCTTTGAGACAGGGGGCGCCGGGTGAAAAACTGTTTTTT. The full variable domain, rest sourced from reference TRBV5-1 and TRBJ1-4, is KAGVTQTPRYLIKTRGQQVTLSCSPISGHRSVSWYQQTPGQGLQFLFEYFSETQRNKGNFPGRFSGRQFSNSRSEMNVSTLELGDSALYLCASSQALRQGAPGEKLFFGSGTQLSVL.

The genes are TRBV10-3 and TRBJ2-4, with 9 bases matching TRBD1. Germline CDR1 ENHRY, CDR2 SYGVKD. The CDR3 is made up of 14 amino acids. J was trimmed by 8 bases and V by 3 bases; bases with no gene match: 5. The CDR3 DNA reads as TGTGCCATCAGTGATGGGACAGGGATGGACATTCAGTACTTC. Amino acid sequence: CAISDGTGMDIQYF.

To note about this clone: This sample includes further DNA sequences coding for the same CDR3. This chain links TRBV7-9 with TRBJ2-2, with D maybe TRBD2 (5 bases). The CDR3 extends over 15 amino acids. The germline V and J ends were trimmed by 3 bases and 0 bases, with 8 bases remaining between them. Germline CDR1 and CDR2: SEHNR and FQNEAQ (reference sequence). The CDR3 nucleotides read TGTGCCAGCAGCTTCGACTACTCGAACACCGGGGAGCTGTTTTTT. Encoded protein: CASSFDYSNTGELFF.

This CDR3 reads CASSGMTGVGNQPQHF. The CDR3 DNA reads TGTGCCAGCAGTGGAATGACAGGGGTCGGTAATCAGCCCCAGCATTTT. The chain links TRBV6-1 to TRBJ1-5; 8 bases agree with TRBD1. CDR1 is MNHNS, CDR2 SASEGT, per germline. Trimming cost V 4 bases and J 4 bases; bases outside gene matches: 9. CDR3 length equals 16 residues.

This clone was picked up one time. The J gene is TRBJ2-1, the V gene TRBV3-1 (or the pseudogene TRBV3-2); 8 nucleotides align to TRBD2. With 0 bases clipped from V and 2 bases from J, the junction kept 3 bases outside the gene matches. This CDR3 is built from 16 residues. Germline V gene lookup returns CDR1 LGHDT and CDR2 YNNKEL (reference sequence). CDR3 nucleotides: TGTGCCAGCAGCCAAGATGCACTAGCGGCCTACAATGAGCAGTTCTTC. The encoded protein is CASSQDALAAYNEQFF.

On this clone itself: Other nucleotide sequences from this sample produce the same CDR3. The chain joins TRBV5-1 to TRBJ2-7; 7 positions match TRBD1. The J segment lost 5 bases and the V segment lost 0 bases, leaving 11 bases of the junction unmatched. Per germline, CDR1 SGHRS and CDR2 YFSETQ. The CDR3 has 16 residues. The CDR3 here is CASSLVGRQGSHEQYF. The CDR3 nucleotides are TGCGCCAGCAGCTTGGTGGGTAGACAGGGTAGCCACGAGCAGTACTTC.

V is TRBV18 and J is TRBJ1-1, with TRBD1 identical over 11 bases. CDR3 length equals 14 residues. V lost 5 bases to trimming and J lost 5 bases; unmatched junction nucleotides: 4. Germline V gives CDR1 KGHSH, CDR2 LQKENI. Here the CDR3 DNA reads TGTGCCAGCTCAAACCGGGACAGGGGGACTGAAGCTTTCTTT. Translating it yields CASSNRDRGTEAFF.

This rearrangement joins TRBV6-5 to TRBJ1-2; maybe TRBD1 (6 bases). With 7 bases removed from V and 7 bases from J, the gap between germline ends came to 13 bases. The CDR3 sequence is 12 residues long. Germline values: CDR1 MNHEY, CDR2 SVGAGI. The CDR3 is CASNGQGPGYTF. The CDR3 coding sequence is TGTGCCAGCAACGGGCAGGGGCCTGGCTACACCTTC.

V is TRBV13 and J is TRBJ1-2; D possibly corresponds to TRBD1 (6 bases). The V end was cut by 9 bases, the J end by 4 bases, with 21 bases between. Germline CDR1 and CDR2: PRHDT and FYEKMQ (reference sequence). This CDR3 has 15 residues. The CDR3 coding sequence is TGTGCCAGTACCGGGACACTGCCTTCCCCCTATGGCTACACCTTC. Protein product: CASTGTLPSPYGYTF.

The genes are TRBV12-3 or TRBV12-4 and TRBJ1-1; possibly TRBD1 for D (6 bases). V lost 6 bases and J 7 bases, leaving 12 bases between the germline ends. The CDR3 covers 12 residues. This CDR3 is CASRVGQSEAFF. In nucleotides, the CDR3 is TGTGCCAGCAGGGTCGGACAGAGTGAAGCTTTCTTT.

The V gene is TRBV9, the J gene TRBJ2-7, with TRBD1 as a possible D gene (7 bases). Per the germline V gene, CDR1 is SGDLS and CDR2 is YYNGEE. Trimming removed 0 bases at V and 5 bases at J, with 21 bases between. The CDR3 is made up of 17 amino acids. The CDR3 reads CASSVEAHDRAGNEQYF. CDR3 bases: TGTGCCAGCAGCGTAGAAGCCCACGACAGGGCGGGAAACGAGCAGTACTTC.

The genes are TRBV29-1 and TRBJ2-1; unclear D gene. The CDR3 length is 12 residues. Germline lookup yields CDR1 SQVTM and CDR2 ANQGSEA. The V and J ends lost 4 bases and 3 bases respectively, with 7 bases between them. CDR3 bases: TGCAGCGTTGTGTCGGGCTACAATGAGCAGTTCTTC. This sequence encodes CSVVSGYNEQFF.

The V gene is TRBV19, the J gene TRBJ1-2; 7 bases line up with TRBD1. With 5 bases clipped from V and 0 bases from J, the junction kept 3 bases outside the gene matches. The CDR3 has 14 amino acids. Germline values: CDR1 LNHDA, CDR2 SQIVND (reference sequence). CDR3 in DNA: TGTGCCAGTAGTGGGACAGTCACTAACTATGGCTACACCTTC. It is translated as CASSGTVTNYGYTF.

V and J are TRBV4-3 and TRBJ2-1; 7 nucleotides match TRBD2. Germline-derived CDR1 and CDR2 are LGHNA and YSLEER. The V gene end was trimmed by 4 bases and the J gene end by 5 bases; junction bases not matched to a gene: 8. CDR3 length: 15 residues. The chain's CDR3 is CASSLGSSGDNEQFF. The CDR3 DNA reads TGCGCCAGCAGCCTCGGATCTAGCGGAGACAATGAGCAGTTCTTC.

The chain recombines TRBV7-8 with TRBJ2-5; 10 nucleotides agree with TRBD1. The trim removed 5 bases at V and 10 bases at J, leaving 10 bases unmatched. The CDR3 loop spans 14 amino acids. Germline V gene lookup returns CDR1 SGHVS and CDR2 FQNEAQ. Here the CDR3 DNA reads TGTGCCAGCAGCCCCGGGGGGACAGGGGATCACCAGTACTTC. Protein: CASSPGGTGDHQYF.

The rearrangement joins TRBV20-1 to TRBJ2-1; 8 bases align to TRBD1. Germline V lookup: CDR1 DFQATT, CDR2 SNEGSKA (reference sequence). V was clipped by 3 bases and J by 7 bases; unmatched bases: 11. The CDR3 consists of 15 residues. The CDR3: CSASGYTGGGNEQFF. The CDR3 bases are TGCAGTGCTAGTGGATATACAGGGGGTGGGAATGAGCAGTTCTTC.

The rearrangement uses TRBV2 and TRBJ2-3; D perhaps matches TRBD1 (6 bases). The CDR3 is 13 amino acids. Looked up from germline, CDR1 is SNHLY and CDR2 is FYNNEI. V lost 8 bases and J 5 bases, leaving 14 bases between the germline ends. CDR3 sequence (DNA): TGTGCCAGCGGGTCAGGGGAGCAAGATACGCAGTATTTT. Protein product: CASGSGEQDTQYF.

The J gene is TRBJ2-5, the V gene TRBV4-3, with 9 nucleotides matching TRBD2. CDR3 length equals 20 residues. The V and J ends lost 1 base and 3 bases, in that order; junction bases with no gene match: 18. CDR1 is LGHNA, CDR2 YSLEER, per germline. The CDR3 is CASSQVPPSGGPLGKETQYF. The CDR3 DNA reads as TGCGCCAGCAGCCAAGTTCCCCCCAGCGGGGGGCCGTTGGGAAAAGAGACCCAGTACTTC.

J is TRBJ2-1 and V is TRBV12-3 or TRBV12-4; no reliable D call. The germline V and J ends were trimmed by 5 bases and 6 bases, with 2 bases remaining between them. The CDR3 is 10 amino acids. CDR3 sequence: CASSRNEQFF. The CDR3 DNA follows: TGTGCCAGCAGTCGCAATGAGCAGTTCTTC.